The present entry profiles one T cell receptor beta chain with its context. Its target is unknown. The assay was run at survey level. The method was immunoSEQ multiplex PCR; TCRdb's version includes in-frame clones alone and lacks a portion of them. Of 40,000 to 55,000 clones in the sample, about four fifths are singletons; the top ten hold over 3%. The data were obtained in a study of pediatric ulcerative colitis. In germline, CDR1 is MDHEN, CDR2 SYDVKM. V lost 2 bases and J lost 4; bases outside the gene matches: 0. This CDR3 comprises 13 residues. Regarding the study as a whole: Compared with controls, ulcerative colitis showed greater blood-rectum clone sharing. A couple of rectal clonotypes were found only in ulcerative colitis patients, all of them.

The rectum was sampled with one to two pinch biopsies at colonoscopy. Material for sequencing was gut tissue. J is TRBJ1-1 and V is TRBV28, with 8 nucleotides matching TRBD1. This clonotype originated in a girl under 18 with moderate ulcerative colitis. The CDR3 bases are TGTGCCAGCAGTTTAGACAGGGGCACTGAAGCTTTCTTT. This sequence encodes CASSLDRGTEAFF.